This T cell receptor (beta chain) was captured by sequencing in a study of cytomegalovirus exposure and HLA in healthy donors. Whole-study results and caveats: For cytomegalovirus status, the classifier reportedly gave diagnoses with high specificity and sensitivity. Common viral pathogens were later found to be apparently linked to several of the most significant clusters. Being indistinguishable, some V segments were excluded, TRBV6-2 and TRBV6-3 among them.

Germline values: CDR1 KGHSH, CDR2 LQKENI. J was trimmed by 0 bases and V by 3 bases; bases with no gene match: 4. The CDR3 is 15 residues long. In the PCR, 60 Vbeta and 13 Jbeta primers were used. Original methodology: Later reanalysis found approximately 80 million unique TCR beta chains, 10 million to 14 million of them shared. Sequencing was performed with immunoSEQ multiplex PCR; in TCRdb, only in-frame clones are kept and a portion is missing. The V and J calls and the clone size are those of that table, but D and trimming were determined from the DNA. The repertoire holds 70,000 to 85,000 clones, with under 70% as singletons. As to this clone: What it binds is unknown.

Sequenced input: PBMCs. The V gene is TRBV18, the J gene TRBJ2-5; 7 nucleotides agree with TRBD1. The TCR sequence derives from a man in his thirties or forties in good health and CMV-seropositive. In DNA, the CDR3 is TGTGCCAGCTCACCCTCGACAGGGAACCAAGAGACCCAGTACTTC. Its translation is CASSPSTGNQETQYF.